What follows is one TCR beta chain and its context. This may stem from a read error, because a much larger clone lies one nucleotide away. From germline, CDR1 is SGHAT and CDR2 FQNNGV. This CDR3 comprises 16 residues. This specimen belongs to a study of tumor-infiltrating lymphocytes in primary liver carcinoma. The researchers produced TCR beta cDNA from approximately 540 ng total RNA with a constant-region primer. Employing slightly modified ARM-PCR, three nested multiplex PCR rounds were run, and these gave rise to the TCR beta libraries. Forward primers for TRBV1-TRBV30 and a C-beta reverse primer served the first two PCR rounds, at roughly 10 cycles each. TCRdb ran MiXCR on the multiplex PCR reads and lists one entry per CDR3 protein. The sample includes about 30,000 distinct CDR3 sequences, 71% of them seen just once. Co-extraction yielded RNA and DNA from around 20-30 mg of unsorted bulk tissue. The patients lived with chronic HBV infection and had not yet received any treatment. Histology found more than 75% viable tumor cells per sample.

The origin of this receptor is a woman aged 25 to 45 with primary liver carcinoma and hepatitis B virus infection. The rearrangement links TRBV11-2 to TRBJ2-1, with TRBD2 matching over 10 bases. The sequenced sample consisted of liver tumor tissue from sampling region 3. Subset given: tumor region T3, left-lateral pole. The CDR3 bases are TGTGCCATCAGCTCGGGAACACTAGCGGGAAACAATGAGCAGTTCTTC. This codes for CAISSGTLAGNNEQFF.